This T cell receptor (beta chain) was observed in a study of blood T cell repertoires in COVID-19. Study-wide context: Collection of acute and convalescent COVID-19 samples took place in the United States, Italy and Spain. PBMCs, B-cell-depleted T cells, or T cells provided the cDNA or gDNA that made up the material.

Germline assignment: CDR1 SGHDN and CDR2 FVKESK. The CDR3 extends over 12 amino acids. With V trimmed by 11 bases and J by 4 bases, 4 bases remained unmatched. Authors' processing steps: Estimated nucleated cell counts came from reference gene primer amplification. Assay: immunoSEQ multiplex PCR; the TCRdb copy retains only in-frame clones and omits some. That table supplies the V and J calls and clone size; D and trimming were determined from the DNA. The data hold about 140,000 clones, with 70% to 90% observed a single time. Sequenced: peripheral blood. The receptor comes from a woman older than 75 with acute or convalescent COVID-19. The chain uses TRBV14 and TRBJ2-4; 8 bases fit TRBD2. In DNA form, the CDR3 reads TGTGCCCGCGGGGGGCTAAAAAACATTCAGTACTTC. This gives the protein CARGGLKNIQYF.